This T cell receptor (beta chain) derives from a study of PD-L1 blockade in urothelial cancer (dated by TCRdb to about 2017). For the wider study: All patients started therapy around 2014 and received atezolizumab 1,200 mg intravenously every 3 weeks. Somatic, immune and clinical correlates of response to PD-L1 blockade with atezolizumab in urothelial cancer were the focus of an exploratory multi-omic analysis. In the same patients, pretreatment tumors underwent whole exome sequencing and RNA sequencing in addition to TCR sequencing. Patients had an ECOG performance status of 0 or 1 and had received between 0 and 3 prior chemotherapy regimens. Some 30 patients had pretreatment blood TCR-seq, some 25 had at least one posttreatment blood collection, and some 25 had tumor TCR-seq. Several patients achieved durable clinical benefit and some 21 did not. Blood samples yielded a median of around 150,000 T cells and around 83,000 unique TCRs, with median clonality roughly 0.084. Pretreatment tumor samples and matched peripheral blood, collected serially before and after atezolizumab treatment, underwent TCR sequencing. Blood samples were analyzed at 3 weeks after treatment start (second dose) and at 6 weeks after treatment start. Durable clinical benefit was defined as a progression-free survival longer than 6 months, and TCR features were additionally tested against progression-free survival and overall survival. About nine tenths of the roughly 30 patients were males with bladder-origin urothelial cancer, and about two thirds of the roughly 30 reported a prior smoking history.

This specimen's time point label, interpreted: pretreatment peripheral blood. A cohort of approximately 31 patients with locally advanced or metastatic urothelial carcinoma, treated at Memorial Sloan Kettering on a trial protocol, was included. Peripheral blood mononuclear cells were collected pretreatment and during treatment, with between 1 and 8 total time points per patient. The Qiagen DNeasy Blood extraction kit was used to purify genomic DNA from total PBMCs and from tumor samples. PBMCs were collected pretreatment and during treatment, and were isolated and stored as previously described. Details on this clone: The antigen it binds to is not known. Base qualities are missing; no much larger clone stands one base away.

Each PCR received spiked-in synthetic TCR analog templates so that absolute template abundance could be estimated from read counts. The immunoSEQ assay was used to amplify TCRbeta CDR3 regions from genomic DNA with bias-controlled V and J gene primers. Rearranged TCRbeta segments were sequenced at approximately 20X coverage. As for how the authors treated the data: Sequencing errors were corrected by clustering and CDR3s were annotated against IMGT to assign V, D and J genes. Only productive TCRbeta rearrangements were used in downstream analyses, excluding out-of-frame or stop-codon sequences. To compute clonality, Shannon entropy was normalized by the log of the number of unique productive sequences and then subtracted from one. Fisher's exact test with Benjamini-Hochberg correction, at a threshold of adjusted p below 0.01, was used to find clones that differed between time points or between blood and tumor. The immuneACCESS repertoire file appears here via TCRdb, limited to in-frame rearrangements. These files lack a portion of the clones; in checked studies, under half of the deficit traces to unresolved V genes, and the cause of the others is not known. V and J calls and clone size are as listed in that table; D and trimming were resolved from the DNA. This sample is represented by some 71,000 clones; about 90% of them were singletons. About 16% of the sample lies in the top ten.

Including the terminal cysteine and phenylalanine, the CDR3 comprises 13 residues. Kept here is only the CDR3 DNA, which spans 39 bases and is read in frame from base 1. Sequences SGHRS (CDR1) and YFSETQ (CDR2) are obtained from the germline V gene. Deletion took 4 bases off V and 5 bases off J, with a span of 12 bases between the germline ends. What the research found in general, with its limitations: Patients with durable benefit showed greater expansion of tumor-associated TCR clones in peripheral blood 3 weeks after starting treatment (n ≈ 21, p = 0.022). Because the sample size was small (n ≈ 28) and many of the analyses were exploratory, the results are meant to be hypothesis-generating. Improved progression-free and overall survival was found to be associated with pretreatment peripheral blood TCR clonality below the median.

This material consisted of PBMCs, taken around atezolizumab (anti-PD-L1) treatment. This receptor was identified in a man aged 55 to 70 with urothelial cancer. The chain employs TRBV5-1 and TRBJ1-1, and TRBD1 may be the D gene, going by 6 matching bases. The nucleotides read TGCGCCAGCAGCACCGGGAGGGGGACTGAAGCTTTCTTT. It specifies CASSTGRGTEAFF. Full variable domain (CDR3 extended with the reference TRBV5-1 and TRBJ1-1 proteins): KAGVTQTPRYLIKTRGQQVTLSCSPISGHRSVSWYQQTPGQGLQFLFEYFSETQRNKGNFPGRFSGRQFSNSRSEMNVSTLELGDSALYLCASSTGRGTEAFFGQGTRLTVV.